Here is one TCR beta chain with its context. Its cognate antigen is unknown. J lost 0 bases, V lost 5 bases, and 3 bases had no gene match. The CDR3 is 16 amino acids. CDR1 and CDR2 from the germline V gene are DFQATT and SNEGSKA (reference sequence). Unique molecular identifiers featured in how the TCRbeta library was prepared. Each CDR3 protein is one row after TCRdb ran MiXCR on the PCR reads. The data show 440,000 or so distinct CDR3 sequences, 43% seen once. The data belong to a study of T-cell reconstitution after alpha-beta-depleted transplantation in children. General study points: T-cell numbers and diversity, one year after transplant, stemmed largely from T cells that were newly produced. For some patients, TCRbeta diversity was high at day 60 because of recipient T cells and thymic progenitors that survived. At around two months after transplant, the alpha-beta T cells were reportedly derived from several hundred expanded clones that came from non-depleted graft cells.

The sequence was collected from a girl aged 2-10 years with aplastic anemia, due to receive a stem cell transplant. The sequencing used PBMCs, collected before TCRalphabeta/CD19-depleted stem cell transplant. V is TRBV20-1 and J is TRBJ2-2, with 13 bases identical to TRBD2. The CDR3 bases are TGCAGTGCTGGGGGGACTAGCGGGGCGAACACCGGGGAGCTGTTTTTT. Encoded protein: CSAGGTSGANTGELFF.